This note documents a single T cell receptor beta chain sequence. Its target is not known. A second PCR of about 7 to 11 cycles used a sample-barcoded 5' primer and a J-beta primer mix. The study obtained at least 3 million CDR3-containing paired-end reads from every sample. TCRdb re-analysed the 5' RACE reads in MiXCR, keeping a single row per CDR3 protein. This table has about 1.7 million distinct CDR3 sequences, roughly 27% appearing once. The trim removed 3 bases at V and 2 bases at J, leaving 7 bases unmatched. Germline V gene data show CDR1 as MNHNS and CDR2 as SASEGT. CDR3 length: 17 amino acids. The record originates from a study of blood T cells in healthy people across ages. Study results and caveats: Greater diversity and more naive CD4+ cells were seen in long-lived donors than in aged donors.

V usage is TRBV6-1 and J usage is TRBJ2-3, with 11 bases identical to TRBD2. Sequencing was carried out using blood. This sequence was found in a woman in her thirties in good health. CDR3 sequence reads: CASSDATSGSYTDTQYF. The CDR3 bases are TGTGCCAGCAGTGATGCAACTAGCGGGAGCTACACAGATACGCAGTATTTT.